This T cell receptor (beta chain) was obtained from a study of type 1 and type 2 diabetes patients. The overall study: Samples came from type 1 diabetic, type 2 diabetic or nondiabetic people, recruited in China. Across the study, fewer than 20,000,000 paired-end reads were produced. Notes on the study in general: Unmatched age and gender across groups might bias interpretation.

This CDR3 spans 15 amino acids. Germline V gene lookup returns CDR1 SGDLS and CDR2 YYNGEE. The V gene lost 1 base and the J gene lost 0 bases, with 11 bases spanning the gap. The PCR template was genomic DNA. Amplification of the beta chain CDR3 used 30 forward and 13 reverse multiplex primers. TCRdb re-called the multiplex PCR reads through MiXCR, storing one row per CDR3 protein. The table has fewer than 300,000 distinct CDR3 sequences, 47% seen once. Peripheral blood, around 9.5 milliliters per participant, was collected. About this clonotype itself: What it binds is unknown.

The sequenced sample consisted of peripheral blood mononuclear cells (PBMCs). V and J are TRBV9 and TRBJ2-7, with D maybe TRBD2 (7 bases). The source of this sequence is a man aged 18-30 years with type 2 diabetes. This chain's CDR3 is CASSVTGGGSYEQYF. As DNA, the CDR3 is TGTGCCAGCAGCGTAACGGGGGGCGGCTCCTACGAGCAGTACTTC.